The 17 T cell receptor beta chains below come from one sample, sequenced in a study of spatial heterogeneity in lung cancer. From the 5' RACE reads, TCRdb called clonotypes with MiXCR, one entry per CDR3 protein. The sample includes about 44,000 distinct CDR3 sequences, approximately 13% seen only once; the top ten take 55% to 70%. Time point here: sample taken at primary tumor resection. Here the sequenced sample was PBMCs, taken at surgery. These receptors were taken from a male donor with early-stage non-small cell lung cancer.

The rearrangement links TRBV6-1 to TRBJ1-1, with 8 bases lining up with TRBD1. The trim removed 3 bases at V and 11 bases at J, leaving 8 bases unmatched. CDR3 length: 13 amino acids. Germline-derived CDR1 and CDR2 are MNHNS and SASEGT. The CDR3 sequence: CASSDDRGTKAFF. CDR3 sequence (DNA): TGTGCCAGCAGTGACGACAGGGGCACTAAGGCTTTCTTT.

This clonotype was picked up many times. The genes are TRBV3-1 and TRBJ2-3; maybe TRBD2 (5 bases). The germline CDR1 and CDR2 sequences are LGHDT and YNNKEL (reference sequence). This CDR3 has 16 amino acids. The V and J ends lost 1 base and 2 bases respectively, with 13 bases between them. The CDR3 sequence is CASSQGVAGATDTQYF. Written as DNA, the CDR3 is TGTGCCAGCAGCCAAGGGGTGGCGGGTGCCACAGATACGCAGTATTTT.

Many counts were recorded for this clonotype. The DNA of the CDR3 is TGCGCCAGCAGCTTGACCCCGACAGGTTGGTACGAGCAGTACTTC. The encoded protein is CASSLTPTGWYEQYF. J is TRBJ2-7 and V is TRBV5-1, with D tentatively TRBD1 (6 bases). Trimming pared 1 base from V and 4 bases from J, leaving 15 bases between. This CDR3 has 15 residues. CDR1 SGHRS and CDR2 YFSETQ come from the germline V gene.

This sequence joins TRBV2 and TRBJ2-2; the D gene is possibly TRBD2 (6 bases). V was clipped by 4 bases and J by 4 bases, with 13 bases between them. The CDR3 is made up of 15 amino acids. Germline values: CDR1 SNHLY, CDR2 FYNNEI. CDR3 sequence: CASSALRESTGELFF. The DNA for the CDR3 is TGTGCCAGCAGTGCCCTCCGGGAGTCCACCGGGGAGCTGTTTTTT.

This clonotype has ten or more counts. The chain combines TRBV2 with TRBJ1-5; 9 bases line up with TRBD1. In germline, CDR1 is SNHLY, CDR2 FYNNEI. The CDR3 totals 13 residues. J gave up 5 bases and V 5 bases, and 1 base lay outside the gene matches. The CDR3 here is CASSTGGDQPQHF. CDR3 nucleotide sequence: TGTGCCAGCAGTACAGGGGGCGATCAGCCCCAGCATTTT. Supplemented by reference TRBV2 and TRBJ1-5, the full variable domain reads EPEVTQTPSHQVTQMGQEVILRCVPISNHLYFYWYRQILGQKVEFLVSFYNNEISEKSEIFDDQFSVERPDGSNFTLKIRSTKLEDSAMYFCASSTGGDQPQHFGDGTRLSIL.

The chain is built from TRBV2 and TRBJ1-1; D gene unclear. V gave up 7 bases and J gave up 1 base, with 13 bases separating them. The CDR3 runs 14 residues. Looked up from germline, CDR1 is SNHLY and CDR2 is FYNNEI. This CDR3 reads CASTRSEGNTEAFF. The CDR3 DNA follows: TGTGCCAGCACCCGAAGCGAGGGGAACACTGAAGCTTTCTTT.

This clonotype was seen many times. J is TRBJ1-5 and V is TRBV7-2; D unresolved. Trimming took off 1 base at V and 5 bases at J, with 12 bases between the two ends. This CDR3 is 15 amino acids long. Germline CDR1 reads SGHTA; CDR2 reads FQGNSA. CDR3 coding DNA: TGTGCCAGCAGCTTAGTCTGGGCAAGCGATCAGCCCCAGCATTTT. This translates into CASSLVWASDQPQHF.

The chain couples TRBV27 to TRBJ2-7, with 9 nucleotides matching TRBD1. Trimming took 0 bases from V and 2 from J; bases not matched to a gene: 2. The germline V gene encodes CDR1 MNHEY and CDR2 SMNVEV (reference sequence). CDR3 length: 15 residues. The CDR3 loop reads CASSLSWDRAYEQYF. CDR3 bases: TGTGCCAGCAGTTTATCCTGGGACAGGGCCTACGAGCAGTACTTC.

CDR3 DNA sequence: TGCGCCAGCAGCTCATGGACTAGCGGCCACTACGAGCAGTACTTC. The encoded protein is CASSSWTSGHYEQYF. This rearrangement joins TRBV5-1 to TRBJ2-7; 10 bases match TRBD2. The V gene end was trimmed by 3 bases and the J gene end by 3 bases; junction bases not matched to a gene: 6. From germline, CDR1 is SGHRS and CDR2 YFSETQ. This CDR3 region has 15 residues.

V usage is TRBV4-1 and J usage is TRBJ2-1; 8 bases match TRBD2. The CDR3 loop spans 18 amino acids. CDR1 is MGHRA, CDR2 YSYEKL, per germline. V lost 3 bases to trimming and J lost 2 bases; unmatched junction nucleotides: 12. The CDR3 here is CASSQRSGGAGAYNEQFF. CDR3 nucleotides: TGCGCCAGCAGCCAGCGCAGCGGGGGCGCGGGGGCCTACAATGAGCAGTTCTTC.

This clonotype was observed a few times. The chain uses TRBV21-1 and TRBJ1-4. TRBV21-1 counts as a pseudogene. The CDR3 has 16 residues. The CDR3 loop is CASSKDIEEHNEKLFF. DNA for the CDR3: TGTGCCAGCAGCAAAGATATCGAGGAGCATAATGAAAAACTGTTTTTT.

This clonotype was observed at least ten times. The J gene is TRBJ1-2, the V gene TRBV13; 9 bases map to TRBD1. Unmatched junction bases numbered 7, after V lost 4 bases and J lost 7 bases. Germline V lookup: CDR1 PRHDT, CDR2 FYEKMQ (reference sequence). This CDR3 spans 14 amino acids. The CDR3 is CASSYNTGGVGYTF. CDR3 DNA: TGTGCCAGCAGCTATAATACAGGGGGCGTTGGCTACACCTTC.

This clonotype came up a few times. The gene calls are TRBV4-1 and TRBJ2-1, with 12 positions matching TRBD2. CDR3 length: 18 amino acids. Germline trimming cut 1 base from V and 7 bases from J; bases unmatched to any gene: 11. The germline V gene has CDR1 MGHRA and CDR2 YSYEKL. In DNA form, the CDR3 reads TGCGCCAGCAGCCAAGGGAGGGCTAGCGGGAGGGCTGGGAATGAGCAGTTCTTC. This codes for CASSQGRASGRAGNEQFF.

The chain couples TRBV20-1 to TRBJ2-7, with D tentatively TRBD2 (5 bases). With 3 bases removed from V and 4 bases from J, the gap between germline ends came to 7 bases. The CDR3 totals 11 residues. Germline loops: CDR1 DFQATT, CDR2 SNEGSKA (reference sequence). The CDR3 DNA follows: TGCAGTGCTAGTCGCGGGTACGAGCAGTACTTC. This translates into CSASRGYEQYF.

This clonotype was counted ten times or more. The chain joins TRBV28 to TRBJ1-5; TRBD1 aligns across 7 bases. The CDR3 runs 14 residues. The J segment lost 7 bases and the V segment lost 6 bases, leaving 9 bases of the junction unmatched. Germline assignment: CDR1 MDHEN and CDR2 SYDVKM. The CDR3 is CASSRQGVGQPQHF. The CDR3 region has the DNA TGTGCCAGCAGCCGACAGGGTGTCGGCCAGCCCCAGCATTTT.

The sample holds many counts of this clonotype. V is TRBV5-1 and J is TRBJ2-7, with TRBD1 identical over 9 bases. The length of the CDR3 is 15 residues. V shed 4 bases and J 2 bases; nucleotides not matched to a gene: 7. Germline lookup yields CDR1 SGHRS and CDR2 YFSETQ. The CDR3 bases are TGCGCCAGCAGCCCCCAAGGGACAGGGACCTACGAGCAGTACTTC. The encoded protein is CASSPQGTGTYEQYF.

On this clonotype: A read error may produce the germline difference seen at one junction end. The chain recombines TRBV7-7 with TRBJ2-2; tentatively, D is TRBD1 (5 bases). CDR3 length: 15 amino acids. CDR1 is SSHAT, CDR2 FNYEAQ, per germline (reference sequence). The DNA for the CDR3 is TGTGCTAGCAGCTTAGACAGCGTGAACACCGGGGAGCTGTTTTTT. Residues: CASSLDSVNTGELFF.